These 19 T cell receptor beta chains share one sample of origin, sequenced in a study of blood T cells in healthy people across ages (dated by TCRdb to the mid-2010s). Library generation was performed with 5' RACE. TCRdb names Illumina HiSeq 2500 as the instrument used. A second roughly 7 to 11 cycle PCR used a sample-barcoded 5' primer and a J-beta primer mix. TCRdb trimmed the raw reads at Q25, called clones with MiXCR and kept productive beta chains. Rows are combined by CDR3 protein, so each entry shows the most common genes and DNA. The sample contains 2 million or so distinct CDR3 sequences, 49% of them found a single time. Around 2.1% of the sample belongs to the ten largest clones. The sequenced sample consisted of blood. These receptors originate from a middle-aged woman in good health.

The chain uses TRBV4-3 and TRBJ1-1; D may be TRBD1 (5 bases). CDR3 length equals 17 residues. V was pared by 3 bases and J by 2 bases, with 19 bases between. Germline CDR1 and CDR2: LGHNA and YSLEER. The CDR3 reads CASSQLGGARGNTEAFF. The CDR3 DNA follows: TGCGCCAGCAGCCAGCTTGGAGGGGCGCGGGGAAACACTGAAGCTTTCTTT.

The V call is TRBV24-1, the J call TRBJ1-5; D is uncertain. Germline V gene sequence: CDR1 KGHDR, CDR2 SFDVKD. Trimming cost V 12 bases and J 0 bases, with 11 bases left between them. The CDR3 has 13 residues. CDR3 sequence reads: CAAAGSSNQPQHF. CDR3 nucleotides: TGTGCCGCTGCGGGGAGTAGCAATCAGCCCCAGCATTTT.

This chain uses TRBV20-1 with TRBJ2-5; 14 positions match TRBD2. V lost 6 bases to trimming and J lost 4 bases; unmatched junction nucleotides: 7. The CDR3 is 15 amino acids. Germline V gene data show CDR1 as DFQATT and CDR2 as SNEGSKA (reference sequence). This chain's CDR3 is CSAQKTSGGAETQYF. The CDR3 DNA reads as TGCAGTGCACAGAAGACTAGCGGGGGGGCAGAGACCCAGTACTTC.

This clonotype was seen only once. The chain carries TRBV11-1 and TRBJ2-1; D uncertain. This CDR3 comprises 13 residues. The V end was cut by 3 bases, the J end by 4 bases, with 7 bases between. CDR1 and CDR2 from the germline V gene are SGHAT and FQDESV (reference sequence). CDR3 DNA: TGTGCCAGCAGCTTCCTACCGTACAATGAGCAGTTCTTC. Translating gives CASSFLPYNEQFF.

This chain uses TRBV7-2 with TRBJ1-1; 7 bases are shared with TRBD1. V shed 5 bases and J 3 bases; nucleotides not matched to a gene: 9. The CDR3 is 15 residues long. Germline CDR1 SGHTA, CDR2 FQGNSA. The CDR3 nucleotides are TGTGCCAGCAGCGGATACAGGGGAACAGACACTGAAGCTTTCTTT. Translation gives CASSGYRGTDTEAFF.

The sample holds a few counts of this clonotype. V and J are TRBV20-1 and TRBJ2-1, with 8 bases matching TRBD2. Trimming at V came to 0 bases and at J to 4 bases, leaving 8 bases not matched to a gene. Germline CDR1 is DFQATT and CDR2 is SNEGSKA (reference sequence). This CDR3 has 16 residues. As DNA, the CDR3 is TGCAGTGCTAGAGAGGAGGTAGCGGGGCGTTACAATGAGCAGTTCTTC. It encodes CSAREEVAGRYNEQFF.

The chain joins TRBV7-9 to TRBJ2-5; unclear D gene. Trimming removed 1 base at V and 3 bases at J, with 18 bases between. Germline V CDR1 and CDR2: SEHNR, FQNEAQ (reference sequence). This CDR3 region has 17 residues. Here the CDR3 DNA reads TGTGCCAGCAGCTTAGAGGGCCGCGTGGGGTTTAAAGAGACCCAGTACTTC. Amino acids: CASSLEGRVGFKETQYF.

The chain combines TRBV20-1 with TRBJ1-5; 7 bases line up with TRBD1. With V trimmed by 3 bases and J by 6 bases, 5 bases remained unmatched. The CDR3 is 13 residues long. Germline-derived CDR1 and CDR2 are DFQATT and SNEGSKA (reference sequence). The CDR3 DNA reads as TGCAGTGCTAGGGGACAGCAAAGTCAGCCCCAGCATTTT. Protein product: CSARGQQSQPQHF.

The rearrangement uses TRBV18 and TRBJ2-3; D remains unclear. The CDR3 consists of 17 residues. Per germline, CDR1 KGHSH and CDR2 LQKENI. Trimming pared 6 bases from V and 6 bases from J, leaving 25 bases between. Written as DNA, the CDR3 is TGTGCCAGCTCCCCTCTCGGCTCGTCGGTTCCGCCGGATACGCAGTATTTT. It is translated as CASSPLGSSVPPDTQYF.

This clonotype was detected only a few times. The chain has TRBV10-3 and TRBJ2-3, with D unresolved. CDR1 and CDR2 from the germline V gene are ENHRY and SYGVKD. V gave up 0 bases and J gave up 0 bases, with 13 bases separating them. The CDR3 has 17 amino acids. CDR3: CAISESGRSSSTDTQYF. DNA of the CDR3: TGTGCCATCAGTGAGTCAGGCCGATCGTCTAGCACAGATACGCAGTATTTT.

This clonotype has a handful of counts. The gene calls are TRBV6-5 and TRBJ2-3; 7 bases line up with TRBD2. The CDR3 extends over 15 amino acids. CDR1 and CDR2 from the germline V gene are MNHEY and SVGAGI. Trimming at V came to 10 bases and at J to 4 bases, leaving 14 bases not matched to a gene. The chain's CDR3 is CATYGGLSLSDTQYF. CDR3 DNA: TGTGCCACCTACGGGGGGTTAAGTCTATCAGATACGCAGTATTTT.

The chain has TRBV20-1 and TRBJ2-4; possible D gene TRBD2, 7 bases. The DNA end favors TRBJ2-5, so the J call may be wrong. This CDR3 comprises 15 residues. In germline, CDR1 is DFQATT, CDR2 SNEGSKA (reference sequence). CDR3 bases: TGCAGTGCTGAGTCCGGGGGGCAGTTTCTAGAGACCCAGTACTTC. Translation: CSAESGGQFLETQYF.

This clonotype has only a few counts. As DNA, the CDR3 is TGTGCCAGCAGGAACAGGCCCACCACCTACGAGCAGTACTTC. Translating gives CASRNRPTTYEQYF. The chain joins TRBV6-5 to TRBJ2-7; D possibly corresponds to TRBD1 (5 bases). Germline CDR1 reads MNHEY; CDR2 reads SVGAGI. The CDR3 covers 14 residues. V lost 6 bases and J lost 2, with 14 bases in between.

This clonotype was observed a single time. At one of its ends the junction is not consistent with the germline gene, which may arise from a read error. CDR3 nucleotide sequence: TGTGCCGGCAGCCTAACAGGGGCGGGGGAGCAGTTCTTC. It specifies CAGSLTGAGEQFF. This sequence joins TRBV7-8 and TRBJ2-1; D perhaps matches TRBD1 (7 bases). Germline V gives CDR1 SGHVS, CDR2 FQNEAQ. CDR3 length: 13 residues.

This clonotype occurred a few times. The chain carries TRBV7-2 and TRBJ2-7; D gene unclear. Trimming took 1 base from V and 2 from J, leaving 6 bases between them. Germline lookup yields CDR1 SGHTA and CDR2 FQGNSA. The CDR3 consists of 13 residues. CDR3 region: CASSLERPYEQYF. The CDR3 DNA follows: TGTGCCAGCAGCTTAGAAAGGCCCTACGAGCAGTACTTC.

The chain recombines TRBV6-5 with TRBJ2-5; 14 bases are a match to TRBD2. This CDR3 has 18 amino acids. J gave up 0 bases and V 2 bases, and 5 bases lay outside the gene matches. The germline CDR1 and CDR2 sequences are MNHEY and SVGAGI. Here the CDR3 reads CASSYGLAGGEYQETQYF. The CDR3 nucleotides read TGTGCCAGCAGTTACGGACTAGCGGGGGGCGAGTACCAAGAGACCCAGTACTTC.

The V gene is TRBV27, the J gene TRBJ1-5; D is perhaps TRBD1 (6 bases). Trimming pared 6 bases from V and 4 bases from J, leaving 13 bases between. The CDR3 length is 14 residues. The V gene's germline CDR1 is MNHEY and CDR2 SMNVEV (reference sequence). CDR3 loop: CASSHPGQNQPQHF. CDR3 DNA: TGTGCCAGCAGCCATCCCGGACAGAATCAGCCCCAGCATTTT.

This clonotype was seen only a few times. This chain joins TRBV4-3 and TRBJ2-7; tentatively, D is TRBD2 (5 bases). Trimming shortened V by 6 bases and J by 3 bases, and 21 bases separated the two germline ends. Germline-derived CDR1 and CDR2 are LGHNA and YSLEER. The CDR3 covers 16 residues. The CDR3 here is CASRWWSQVGVYEQYF. As DNA, the CDR3 is TGCGCCAGCAGGTGGTGGTCCCAGGTCGGGGTCTACGAGCAGTACTTC.

This chain joins TRBV6-5 and TRBJ2-5; 7 bases map to TRBD1. The trim removed 5 bases at V and 2 bases at J, leaving 5 bases unmatched. This CDR3 contains 14 residues. Germline V gives CDR1 MNHEY, CDR2 SVGAGI. In DNA form, the CDR3 reads TGTGCCAGCAGTCAGCAGGGGGTTCAAGAGACCCAGTACTTC. Encoded protein: CASSQQGVQETQYF.